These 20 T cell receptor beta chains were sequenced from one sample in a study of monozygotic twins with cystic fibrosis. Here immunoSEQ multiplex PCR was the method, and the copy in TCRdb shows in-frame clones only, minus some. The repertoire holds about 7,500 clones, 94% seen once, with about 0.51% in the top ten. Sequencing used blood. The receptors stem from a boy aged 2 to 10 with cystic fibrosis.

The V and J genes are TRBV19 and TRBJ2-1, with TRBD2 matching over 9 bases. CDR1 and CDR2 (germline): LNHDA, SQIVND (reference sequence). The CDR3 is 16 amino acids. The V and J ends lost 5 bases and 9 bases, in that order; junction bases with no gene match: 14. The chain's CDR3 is CASSDTGGLAQAEQFF. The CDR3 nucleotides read TGTGCCAGTAGTGACACCGGGGGACTAGCACAGGCTGAGCAGTTCTTC.

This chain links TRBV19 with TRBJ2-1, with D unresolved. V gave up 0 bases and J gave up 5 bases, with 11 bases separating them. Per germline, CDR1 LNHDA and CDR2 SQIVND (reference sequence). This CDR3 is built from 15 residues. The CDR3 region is CASSIDLGLHNEQFF. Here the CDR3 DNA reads TGTGCCAGTAGTATAGATCTCGGGCTGCACAATGAGCAGTTCTTC. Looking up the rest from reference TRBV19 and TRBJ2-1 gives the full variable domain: DGGITQSPKYLFRKEGQNVTLSCEQNLNHDAMYWYRQDPGQGLRLIYYSQIVNDFQKGDIAEGYSVSREKKESFPLTVTSAQKNPTAFYLCASSIDLGLHNEQFFGPGTRLTVL.

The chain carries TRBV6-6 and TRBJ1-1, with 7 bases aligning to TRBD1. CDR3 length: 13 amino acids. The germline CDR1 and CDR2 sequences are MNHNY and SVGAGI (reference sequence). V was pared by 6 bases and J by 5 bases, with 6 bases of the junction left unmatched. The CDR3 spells CASRTTGETEAFF. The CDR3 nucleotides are TGTGCCAGCAGAACAACAGGGGAAACTGAAGCTTTCTTT.

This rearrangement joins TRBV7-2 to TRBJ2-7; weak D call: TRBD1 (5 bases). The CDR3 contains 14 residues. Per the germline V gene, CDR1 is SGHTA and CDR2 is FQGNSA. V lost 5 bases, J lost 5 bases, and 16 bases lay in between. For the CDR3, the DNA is TGTGCCAGCAGCGAAAGCGTATGGGGCGACGAGCAGTACTTC. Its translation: CASSESVWGDEQYF.

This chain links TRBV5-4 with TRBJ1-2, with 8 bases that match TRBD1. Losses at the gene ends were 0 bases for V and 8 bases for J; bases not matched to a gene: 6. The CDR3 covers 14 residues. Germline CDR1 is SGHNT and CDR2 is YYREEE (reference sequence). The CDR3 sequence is CASSLGQGRWGYTF. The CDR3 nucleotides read TGTGCCAGCAGCTTGGGACAGGGGAGGTGGGGCTACACCTTC.

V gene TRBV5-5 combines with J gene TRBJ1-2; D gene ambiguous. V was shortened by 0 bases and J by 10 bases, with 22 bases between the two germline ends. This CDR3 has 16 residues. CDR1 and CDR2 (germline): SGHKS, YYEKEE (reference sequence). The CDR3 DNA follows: TGTGCCAGCAGCTTGGCCTATGAGACACAACCACATGACTACACCTTC. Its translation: CASSLAYETQPHDYTF.

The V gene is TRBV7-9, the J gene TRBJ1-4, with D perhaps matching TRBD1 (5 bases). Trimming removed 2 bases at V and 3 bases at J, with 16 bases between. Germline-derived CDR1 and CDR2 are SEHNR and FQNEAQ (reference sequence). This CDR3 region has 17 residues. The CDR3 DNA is TGTGCCAGCAGCTTATTGCGGGGGGAAACTCCTAATGAAAAACTGTTTTTT. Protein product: CASSLLRGETPNEKLFF.

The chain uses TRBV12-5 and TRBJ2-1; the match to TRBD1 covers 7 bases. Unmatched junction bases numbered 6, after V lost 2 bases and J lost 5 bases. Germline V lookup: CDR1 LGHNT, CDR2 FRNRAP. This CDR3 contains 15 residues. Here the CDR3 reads CASGLIQGRHNEQFF. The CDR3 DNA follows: TGTGCTAGTGGTTTGATACAGGGGCGCCACAATGAGCAGTTCTTC.

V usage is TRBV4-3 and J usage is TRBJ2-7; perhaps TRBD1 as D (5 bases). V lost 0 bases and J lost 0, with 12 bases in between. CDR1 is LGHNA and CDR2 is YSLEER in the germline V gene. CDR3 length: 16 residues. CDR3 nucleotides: TGCGCCAGCAGCCAAGATCTAGGGGCTTCCTCCTACGAGCAGTACTTC. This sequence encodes CASSQDLGASSYEQYF.

The CDR3 reads CASSEAPGGLDQPQHF. In DNA, the CDR3 is TGTGCCAGCAGTGAAGCGCCGGGGGGCCTTGATCAGCCCCAGCATTTT. This chain joins TRBV2 and TRBJ1-5; D perhaps matches TRBD1 (6 bases). Per germline, CDR1 SNHLY and CDR2 FYNNEI. V was shortened by 0 bases and J by 5 bases, with 14 bases between the two germline ends. This CDR3 has 16 residues. Variable domain in full (rest from reference TRBV2 and TRBJ1-5): EPEVTQTPSHQVTQMGQEVILRCVPISNHLYFYWYRQILGQKVEFLVSFYNNEISEKSEIFDDQFSVERPDGSNFTLKIRSTKLEDSAMYFCASSEAPGGLDQPQHFGDGTRLSIL.

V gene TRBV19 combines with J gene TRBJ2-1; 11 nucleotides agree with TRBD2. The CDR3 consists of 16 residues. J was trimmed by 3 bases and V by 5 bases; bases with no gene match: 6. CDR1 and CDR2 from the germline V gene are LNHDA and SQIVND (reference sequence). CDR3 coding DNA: TGTGCCAGTAGTCCTTCTAGCGGGGGGAGCTACAATGAGCAGTTCTTC. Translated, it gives CASSPSSGGSYNEQFF.

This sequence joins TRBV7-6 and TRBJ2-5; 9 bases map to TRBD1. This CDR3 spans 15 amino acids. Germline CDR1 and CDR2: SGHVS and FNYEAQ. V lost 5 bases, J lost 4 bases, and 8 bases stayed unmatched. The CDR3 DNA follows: TGTGCCAGCAGCCTCAACAGGGGGCTTCGAGAGACCCAGTACTTC. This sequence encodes CASSLNRGLRETQYF. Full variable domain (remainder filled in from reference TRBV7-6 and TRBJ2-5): GAGVSQSPRYKVTKRGQDVALRCDPISGHVSLYWYRQALGQGPEFLTYFNYEAQQDKSGLPNDRFSAERPEGSISTLTIQRTEQRDSAMYRCASSLNRGLRETQYFGPGTRLLVL.

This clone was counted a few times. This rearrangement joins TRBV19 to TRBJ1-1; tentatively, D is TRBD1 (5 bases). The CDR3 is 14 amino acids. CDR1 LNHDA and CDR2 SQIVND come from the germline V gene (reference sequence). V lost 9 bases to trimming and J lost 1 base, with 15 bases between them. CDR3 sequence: CASQDTSQNTEAFF. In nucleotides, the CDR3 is TGTGCCAGCCAGGACACCTCACAGAACACTGAAGCTTTCTTT.

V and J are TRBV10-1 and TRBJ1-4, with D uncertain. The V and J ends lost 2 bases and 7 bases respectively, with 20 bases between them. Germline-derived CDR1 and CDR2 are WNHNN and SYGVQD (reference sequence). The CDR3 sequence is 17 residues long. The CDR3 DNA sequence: TGCGCCAGCAGTGAGCAACCCCCGAGGGCGCGGGGTGAAAAACTGTTTTTT. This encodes CASSEQPPRARGEKLFF.

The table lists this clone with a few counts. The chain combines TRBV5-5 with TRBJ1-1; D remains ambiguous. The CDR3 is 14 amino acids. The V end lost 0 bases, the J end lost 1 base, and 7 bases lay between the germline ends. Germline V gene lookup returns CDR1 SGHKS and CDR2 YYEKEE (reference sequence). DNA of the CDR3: TGTGCCAGCAGCTTGGAACAGTGGAACACTGAAGCTTTCTTT. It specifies CASSLEQWNTEAFF.

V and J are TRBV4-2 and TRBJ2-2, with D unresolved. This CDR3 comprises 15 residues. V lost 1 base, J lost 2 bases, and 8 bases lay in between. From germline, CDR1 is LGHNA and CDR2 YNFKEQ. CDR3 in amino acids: CASSQVAQNTGELFF. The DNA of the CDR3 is TGTGCCAGCAGCCAAGTGGCCCAAAACACCGGGGAGCTGTTTTTT.

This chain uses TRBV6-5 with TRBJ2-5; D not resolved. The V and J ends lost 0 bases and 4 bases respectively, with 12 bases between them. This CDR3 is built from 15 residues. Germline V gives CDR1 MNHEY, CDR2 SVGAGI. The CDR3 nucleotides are TGTGCCAGCAGTTACTCGAACCACCTGGGAGAGACCCAGTACTTC. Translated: CASSYSNHLGETQYF.

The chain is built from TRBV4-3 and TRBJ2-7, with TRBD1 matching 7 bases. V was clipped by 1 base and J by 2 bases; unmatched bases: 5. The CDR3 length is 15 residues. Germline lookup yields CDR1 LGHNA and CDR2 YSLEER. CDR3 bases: TGCGCCAGCAGCCAAGTTGCCGGACAGGCCTACGAGCAGTACTTC. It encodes CASSQVAGQAYEQYF.

In DNA, the CDR3 is TGTGCCAGCAGCTTAGACAGGACCACAGATACGCAGTATTTT. Its translation: CASSLDRTTDTQYF. The rearrangement links TRBV11-2 to TRBJ2-3; unclear D gene. Germline loops: CDR1 SGHAT, CDR2 FQNNGV. CDR3 length: 14 amino acids. The V end lost 0 bases, the J end lost 2 bases, and 6 bases lay between the germline ends.

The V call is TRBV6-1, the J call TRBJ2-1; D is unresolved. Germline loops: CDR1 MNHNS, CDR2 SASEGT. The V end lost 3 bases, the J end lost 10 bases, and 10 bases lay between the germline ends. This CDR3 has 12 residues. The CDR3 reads CASSDGFGEQFF. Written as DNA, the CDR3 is TGTGCCAGCAGTGATGGTTTCGGGGAGCAGTTCTTC.